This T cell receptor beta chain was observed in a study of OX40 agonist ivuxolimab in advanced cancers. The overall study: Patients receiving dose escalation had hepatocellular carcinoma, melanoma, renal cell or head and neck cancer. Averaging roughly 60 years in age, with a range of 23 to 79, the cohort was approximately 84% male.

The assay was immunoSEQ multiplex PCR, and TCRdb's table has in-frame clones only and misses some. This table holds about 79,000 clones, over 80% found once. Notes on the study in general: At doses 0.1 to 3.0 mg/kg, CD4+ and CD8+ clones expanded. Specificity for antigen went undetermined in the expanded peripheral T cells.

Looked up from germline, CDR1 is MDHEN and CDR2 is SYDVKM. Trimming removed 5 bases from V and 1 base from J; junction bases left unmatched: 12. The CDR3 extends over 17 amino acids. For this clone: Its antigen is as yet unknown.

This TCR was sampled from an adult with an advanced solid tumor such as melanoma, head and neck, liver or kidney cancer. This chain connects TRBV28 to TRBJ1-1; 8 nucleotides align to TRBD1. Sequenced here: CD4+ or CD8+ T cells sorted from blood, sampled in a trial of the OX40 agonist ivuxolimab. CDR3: CASSGVAGGHGNTEAFF. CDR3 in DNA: TGTGCCAGCAGTGGTGTGGCAGGGGGCCATGGGAACACTGAAGCTTTCTTT.